The rows below give T cell receptor beta chains drawn from one sample of a study of T cell responses to AZD1222 COVID-19 vaccine. Produced via immunoSEQ multiplex PCR; TCRdb's table is partial and in-frame only. The sample includes 150,000 to 200,000 clones, 85% to 95% of them seen just once. This specimen consisted of peripheral blood, obtained on day 0 of AZD1222 vaccination. Receptor source: an adult in good health. CDR3s include the opening cysteine and the closing phenylalanine or tryptophan. A D gene is named only where the DNA matches it firmly. For some rows the clone size is stated as once, few or many, or as a class when expanded; others skip it.

clone_size	d_call	j_call	v_call	cdr3_nt	cdr3_aa
NA	NA	TRBJ1-1	TRBV19	TGTGCCAGTATCACCCGGAGGGGCACTGAAGCTTTCTTT	CASITRRGTEAFF
NA	TRBD1	TRBJ1-1	TRBV6-6	TGTGCCAGCAGGGACCGGGACAGGGGGCAGAACACTGAAGCTTTCTTT	CASRDRDRGQNTEAFF
few	TRBD2	TRBJ2-3	TRBV6-4	TGTGCCAGCAGTGTAGGGGCGGGAGGAAACACAGATACGCAGTATTTT	CASSVGAGGNTDTQYF
NA	NA	TRBJ2-1	TRBV29-1	TGCAGCGTTTTCTGGCTAGTCCGATCCGGGGATTACAATGAGCAGTTCTTC	CSVFWLVRSGDYNEQFF
NA	TRBD1	TRBJ1-2	TRBV19	TGTGCCAGTAGTCGACAGGGGGCGGGAGACTATGGCTACACCTTC	CASSRQGAGDYGYTF
NA	NA	TRBJ2-2	TRBV5-6	TGTGCCAGCAGCTTAGAGAAAGGGACCCGCCCCGGGGAGCTGTTTTTT	CASSLEKGTRPGELFF
once	NA	TRBJ1-6	TRBV5-4	TGTGCCAGCAGCTTGGGAGGTAGGGGGACTAATTCACCCCTCCACTTT	CASSLGGRGTNSPLHF
NA	TRBD1	TRBJ2-1	TRBV3-1/TRBV3-2	TGTGCCAGCAGCCATCCGCTAGGGGGGACAGGGGGGTATGAGCAGTTCTTC	CASSHPLGGTGGYEQFF
NA	NA	TRBJ1-5	TRBV19	TGTGCCAGTAGTGCCGCACAGAATAGCAATCAGCCCCAGCATTTT	CASSAAQNSNQPQHF
NA	NA	TRBJ1-1	TRBV5-1	TGCGCCAGCAGCTTGGCCCCCGGGCCAGCTTTCTTT	CASSLAPGPAFF
NA	NA	TRBJ1-2	TRBV12-3/TRBV12-4	TGTGCCAGCAGTTTAGGGGGCGGAGGCACCTTC	CASSLGGGGTF
once	NA	TRBJ1-4	TRBV9	TGTGCCAGCAGCGCGACTCAGGGGAGGTCCGAAAAACTGTTTTTT	CASSATQGRSEKLFF
NA	NA	TRBJ1-2	TRBV15	TGTGCCACGACCCGCGGGGGCTATGGCTACACCTTC	CATTRGGYGYTF
once	TRBD2	TRBJ2-7	TRBV2	TGTGCCAGCAGCCCCGAGACAGCGGGAGTCTCTAGCGAGCAGTACTTC	CASSPETAGVSSEQYF
NA	TRBD2	TRBJ2-7	TRBV3-1/TRBV3-2	TGTGCCAGCAGCCAAGAACTGGGACTAGCGGGGGTAGACTACGAGCAGTACTTC	CASSQELGLAGVDYEQYF
NA	NA	TRBJ1-1	TRBV4-1	TGCGCCAGCAGCCAAGATCGGACCTTGAACACTGAAGCTTTCTTT	CASSQDRTLNTEAFF
NA	NA	TRBJ1-1	TRBV5-1	TGCGCCAGCAGCGCCAGGGGTGCTACGAACACTGAAGCTTTCTTT	CASSARGATNTEAFF
NA	NA	TRBJ1-5	TRBV5-1	TGCGCCAGCAGCTTTGGAGTGGGGGGCAATCAGCCCCAGCATTTT	CASSFGVGGNQPQHF
NA	NA	TRBJ2-5	TRBV9	TGTGCCAGCAGCGTAAACCCTCCGGGGTCCAGGGAGACCCAGTACTTC	CASSVNPPGSRETQYF
NA	TRBD1	TRBJ2-1	TRBV27	TGTGCCTCCCAGGACAGGGTCTACAATGAGCAGTTCTTC	CASQDRVYNEQFF
NA	NA	TRBJ2-5	TRBV11-2	TGTGCCAGCAGCTCGGGGTCCGTAGAGACCCAGTACTTC	CASSSGSVETQYF
NA	TRBD1	TRBJ1-2	TRBV11-2	TGTGCCAGCAGCACCCGACAGGGCCCTAGTGGCTATGGCTACACCTTC	CASSTRQGPSGYGYTF
NA	NA	TRBJ2-2	TRBV7-7	TGTGCCAGCAGCCCCGAGAGACAAGCCGGGGAGCTGTTTTTT	CASSPERQAGELFF
NA	NA	TRBJ2-3	TRBV30	TGTGCCTGGAGCCTCAACGCGGGCGGGTGGGAAGGAGATACGCAGTATTTT	CAWSLNAGGWEGDTQYF
NA	NA	TRBJ2-4	TRBV1	TGCACCAGCAGCCGAGAAACGGATAGCGGAGCCAAAAACATTCAGTACTTC	CTSSRETDSGAKNIQYF
NA	TRBD2	TRBJ2-1	TRBV7-9	TGTGCCAGCAGCTTAAGCACTAGCGGTTATGAGGATGAGCAGTTCTTC	CASSLSTSGYEDEQFF
NA	NA	TRBJ1-1	TRBV30	TGTGCCTGGAGTGTAGGAACGAACACTGAAGCTTTCTTT	CAWSVGTNTEAFF
once	NA	TRBJ2-2	TRBV20-1	TGCAGTGCTAGTGGCGCGGGAACCGGGGAGCTGTTTTTT	CSASGAGTGELFF
NA	NA	TRBJ1-2	TRBV29-1	TGCAGCGTTGCACCTGGGTCGGGGAACTATGGCTACACCTTC	CSVAPGSGNYGYTF
NA	NA	TRBJ2-2	TRBV5-4	TGTGCCAGCAGCTTGGTGTCCGGGGAGCTGTTTTTT	CASSLVSGELFF
NA	NA	TRBJ2-2	TRBV5-6	TGTGCCAGCAGGGTTAGCGGGACAGTCGGGGAGCTGTTTTTT	CASRVSGTVGELFF
NA	NA	TRBJ2-7	TRBV29-1	TGCAGCGTTGAATCCGTCGGCGAGCAGTACTTC	CSVESVGEQYF
NA	NA	TRBJ1-2	TRBV30	TGTGCCTGGAGGAGAGGGAGGACTAACTATGGCTACACCTTC	CAWRRGRTNYGYTF
NA	TRBD1	TRBJ1-2	TRBV27	TGTGCCAGCAGTTTAACCCCCGGACAGGGGAATGGCTACACCTTC	CASSLTPGQGNGYTF
NA	NA	TRBJ1-2	TRBV20-1	TGCAGTGCACGGGCAGCCTATGGCTACACCTTC	CSARAAYGYTF
NA	TRBD1	TRBJ1-2	TRBV7-2	TGTGCCAGCAGCTTATACAGGGGAACGCATGGCTACACCTTC	CASSLYRGTHGYTF
NA	NA	TRBJ1-2	TRBV2	TGTGCCAGCAGTGAAAGTACTAACTATGGCTACACCTTC	CASSESTNYGYTF
NA	TRBD2	TRBJ2-7	TRBV6-2/TRBV6-3	TGTGCCAGCAGTTTCACGGGACTAGCGGGATACGAGCAGTACTTC	CASSFTGLAGYEQYF
NA	NA	TRBJ1-1	TRBV19	TGTGCCAGTAGTATAGTCGGGGGGATGAGCACTGAAGCTTTCTTT	CASSIVGGMSTEAFF
NA	TRBD2	TRBJ2-1	TRBV2	TGTGCCAGCAGTGAAGCGGTAGCGGGAGGAAGCTCCTACAATGAGCAGTTCTTC	CASSEAVAGGSSYNEQFF
NA	NA	TRBJ2-1	TRBV4-1	TGCGCCAGCAGCCAAGATCTTGTACCAGCGGCAGCAAATGAGCAGTTCTTC	CASSQDLVPAAANEQFF
NA	NA	TRBJ1-3	TRBV2	TGTGCCAGCAGTGGGGACCGAGGGGCTGGAAACACCATATATTTT	CASSGDRGAGNTIYF
NA	NA	TRBJ2-5	TRBV5-4	TGTGCCAGCAGCTTGCGGCTCCAAGAGACCCAGTACTTC	CASSLRLQETQYF
NA	TRBD1	TRBJ1-5	TRBV30	TGTGCCTGGTGTACAGGGGAACAGCCCCAGCATTTT	CAWCTGEQPQHF
NA	TRBD1	TRBJ1-5	TRBV19	TGTGCCAGTAGTTGGGGACAGCTCTCCAATCAGCCCCAGCATTTT	CASSWGQLSNQPQHF
NA	TRBD1	TRBJ1-6	TRBV19	TGTGCCACCGCGGACAGGAGTGATTCACCCCTCCACTTT	CATADRSDSPLHF
NA	TRBD1	TRBJ2-7	TRBV19	TGTGCCAGTAGCGGGGTCCTCAGGGGGCTCCCACGTCAGCAGTACTTC	CASSGVLRGLPRQQYF
NA	NA	TRBJ2-7	TRBV28	TGTGCCAGCAAGACGGGCACCTCCTCCTACGAGCAGTACTTC	CASKTGTSSYEQYF
NA	NA	TRBJ2-7	TRBV7-6	TGTGCCAGCGGGCCCCTAGCGCTCTTGGGAGAGCAGTACTTC	CASGPLALLGEQYF
once	TRBD1	TRBJ1-2	TRBV5-6	TGTGCCAGCAGCACCAGGACAGGGAGCTATGGCTACACCTTC	CASSTRTGSYGYTF
NA	TRBD2	TRBJ2-2	TRBV7-7	TGTGCCAGCAGCTTAGGGGCAGCGGGGGGATACACCGGGGAGCTGTTTTTT	CASSLGAAGGYTGELFF